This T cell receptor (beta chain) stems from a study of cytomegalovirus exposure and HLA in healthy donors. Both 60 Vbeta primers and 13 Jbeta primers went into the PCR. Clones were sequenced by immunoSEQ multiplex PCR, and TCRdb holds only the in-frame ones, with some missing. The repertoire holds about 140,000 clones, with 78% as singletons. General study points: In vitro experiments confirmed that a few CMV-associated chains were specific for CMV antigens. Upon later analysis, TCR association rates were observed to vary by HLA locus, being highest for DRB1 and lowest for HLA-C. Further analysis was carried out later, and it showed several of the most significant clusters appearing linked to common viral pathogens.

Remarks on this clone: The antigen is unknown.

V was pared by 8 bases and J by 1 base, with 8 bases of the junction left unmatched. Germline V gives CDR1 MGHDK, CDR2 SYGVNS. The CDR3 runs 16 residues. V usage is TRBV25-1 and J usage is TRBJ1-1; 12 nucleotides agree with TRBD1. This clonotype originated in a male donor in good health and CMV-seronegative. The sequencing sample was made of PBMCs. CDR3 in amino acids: CASVGTGGAWNTEAFF. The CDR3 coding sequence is TGTGCCAGCGTCGGGACAGGGGGCGCTTGGAACACTGAAGCTTTCTTT.